The 32 T cell receptor beta chains listed next were all sequenced from one sample in a study of response to subunit inactivated influenza vaccine (dated by TCRdb to the late 2010s). Preparation of the library involved RT-PCR. Reads for this sample came from an Illumina HiSeq 2500. TCRdb itself trimmed the public reads at Q25 with fastp, ran MiXCR and retained productive beta chains. Each entry is one CDR3 protein sequence, shown with its most common DNA and genes. The sample table holds 550,000 to 800,000 distinct CDR3 sequences, of which around 14% were seen once. The top ten clonotypes cover around a tenth of the sample. Sequenced here: PBMCs from blood, sampled roughly 12 days after vaccination. Every receptor here comes from a man over 45 who received an inactivated influenza vaccine. Donor details come from another sample of the same person, matched by shared clones.

This clonotype was counted at least ten times. This chain uses TRBV7-6 with TRBJ2-3; 11 positions agree with TRBD2. The V segment lost 1 base and the J segment 8 bases; nucleotides outside the gene matches: 8. The CDR3 has 16 residues. Germline CDR1 and CDR2: SGHVS and FNYEAQ. The chain's CDR3 is CASSLGTSGPRVTQYF. The CDR3 nucleotides are TGTGCCAGCAGCTTAGGGACTAGCGGGCCCCGGGTTACGCAGTATTTT. Full variable domain (missing parts from reference TRBV7-6 and TRBJ2-3): GAGVSQSPRYKVTKRGQDVALRCDPISGHVSLYWYRQALGQGPEFLTYFNYEAQQDKSGLPNDRFSAERPEGSISTLTIQRTEQRDSAMYRCASSLGTSGPRVTQYFGPGTRLTVL.

The V gene is TRBV7-9, the J gene TRBJ2-7, with D perhaps matching TRBD1 (6 bases). Trimming took off 5 bases at V and 4 bases at J, with 12 bases between the two ends. Per the germline V gene, CDR1 is SEHNR and CDR2 is FQNEAQ (reference sequence). The CDR3 loop spans 13 amino acids. The CDR3 sequence: CASSVRTEYEQYF. CDR3 nucleotide sequence: TGTGCCAGCAGCGTCAGGACAGAATACGAGCAGTACTTC.

This clonotype was counted many times. CDR3 nucleotide sequence: TGCGCCAGCAGCAGGTTAACCCTCAGACGGAGCGGGATTGAAGAGACCCAGTACTTC. Its protein product is CASSRLTLRRSGIEETQYF. The chain recombines TRBV5-1 with TRBJ2-5; 7 bases map to TRBD2. The ends lost 4 bases at V and 3 bases at J; junction bases unmatched: 21. This CDR3 contains 19 residues. Germline-derived CDR1 and CDR2 are SGHRS and YFSETQ.

V gene TRBV12-3 or TRBV12-4 combines with J gene TRBJ2-3, with TRBD1 matching over 8 bases. The ends lost 4 bases at V and 2 bases at J; junction bases unmatched: 5. This CDR3 region has 15 residues. The CDR3 nucleotides are TGTGCCAGCAGTTCTCAGGGGGCAACCACAGATACGCAGTATTTT. Translation gives CASSSQGATTDTQYF.

The rearrangement uses TRBV12-3 or TRBV12-4 and TRBJ2-7, with 7 bases fitting TRBD1. The CDR3 runs 13 residues. V shed 6 bases, J shed 7 bases, and the junction held 9 bases outside the gene matches. The CDR3 is CASRRDSYTEQYF. The CDR3 bases are TGTGCCAGCAGACGGGACAGCTATACGGAGCAGTACTTC.

This clonotype was observed a single time. The rearrangement uses TRBV12-5 and TRBJ2-3; unclear D gene. The CDR3 sequence is 13 residues long. Trimming stripped 6 bases from V and 0 bases from J, with 7 bases between. Per the germline V gene, CDR1 is LGHNT and CDR2 is FRNRAP. DNA for the CDR3: TGTGCTAGTGGCCGAGCTAGCACAGATACGCAGTATTTT. The encoded protein is CASGRASTDTQYF.

This clonotype came up a few times. The chain joins TRBV2 to TRBJ2-1; 8 nucleotides agree with TRBD1. Trimming removed 6 bases from V and 5 bases from J; junction bases left unmatched: 9. The CDR3 has 15 amino acids. Germline CDR1 SNHLY, CDR2 FYNNEI. The CDR3 region has the DNA TGTGCCAGCAGAGACAGGGGTTTGCTCAACAATGAGCAGTTCTTC. Its protein is CASRDRGLLNNEQFF.

This clonotype has at least ten counts. The chain combines TRBV6-5 with TRBJ2-6, with unresolved D. The germline CDR1 and CDR2 sequences are MNHEY and SVGAGI. The length of the CDR3 is 18 residues. V lost 0 bases and J lost 4, with 16 bases in between. DNA of the CDR3: TGTGCCAGCAGTTACTCAATCGACACCCCGCAAGGGGCCAACGTCCTGACTTTC. Its translation: CASSYSIDTPQGANVLTF.

In this sample, this clonotype turned up a few times. The chain has TRBV28 and TRBJ2-7; D is undetermined. V was trimmed by 3 bases and J by 0 bases, leaving 9 bases between them. Looked up from germline, CDR1 is MDHEN and CDR2 is SYDVKM. The CDR3 runs to 14 residues. Here the CDR3 reads CASSLLHFSYEQYF. DNA for the CDR3: TGTGCCAGCAGTTTGCTTCATTTCTCCTACGAGCAGTACTTC. The full variable domain, its missing parts supplied by reference TRBV28 and TRBJ2-7, is DVKVTQSSRYLVKRTGEKVFLECVQDMDHENMFWYRQDPGLGLRLIYFSYDVKMKEKGDIPEGYSVSREKKERFSLILESASTNQTSMYLCASSLLHFSYEQYFGPGTRLTVT.

The table lists this clonotype with many counts. This chain joins TRBV4-1 and TRBJ2-7, with a possible D match to TRBD2 (6 bases). V was trimmed by 4 bases and J by 4 bases, leaving 14 bases between them. The CDR3 runs to 14 residues. Germline V lookup: CDR1 MGHRA, CDR2 YSYEKL. CDR3 in amino acids: CASSPPGTYYEQYF. DNA of the CDR3: TGCGCCAGCAGCCCCCCCGGGACTTATTACGAGCAGTACTTC.

The chain employs TRBV9 and TRBJ2-1; D perhaps matches TRBD1 (5 bases). Germline V gene sequence: CDR1 SGDLS, CDR2 YYNGEE. The ends were cut back, 1 base at V and 4 bases at J, with 24 bases in the middle. This CDR3 contains 19 residues. In nucleotides, the CDR3 is TGTGCCAGCAGCGTATTCTCTACCAGGGAACGTATACCTTACAATGAGCAGTTCTTC. This sequence encodes CASSVFSTRERIPYNEQFF.

This chain uses TRBV6-1 with TRBJ2-3; weak D call: TRBD1 (5 bases). This CDR3 spans 14 amino acids. Deletions cut 6 bases from V and 2 bases from J, with 12 bases between. The V gene's germline CDR1 is MNHNS and CDR2 SASEGT. In DNA form, the CDR3 reads TGTGCCAGCAGCCAGGGCACTTTCACAGATACGCAGTATTTT. Its translation is CASSQGTFTDTQYF.

The V call is TRBV6-5, the J call TRBJ1-1; D unresolved. V shed 0 bases and J shed 2 bases, with 22 bases lying between them. This CDR3 region has 19 residues. Germline V lookup: CDR1 MNHEY, CDR2 SVGAGI. The CDR3 sequence is CASSYSWSSGLGGNTEAFF. As DNA, the CDR3 is TGTGCCAGCAGTTACTCGTGGAGTTCCGGACTCGGTGGAAACACTGAAGCTTTCTTT.

This clonotype has ten or more counts. The chain is built from TRBV5-5 and TRBJ1-1, with 9 bases lining up with TRBD1. The CDR3 sequence is 16 residues long. The V segment lost 3 bases and the J segment 0 bases; nucleotides outside the gene matches: 6. The germline V gene has CDR1 SGHKS and CDR2 YYEKEE (reference sequence). This CDR3 is CASSWGTGPMNTEAFF. In DNA form, the CDR3 reads TGTGCCAGCAGCTGGGGGACAGGGCCCATGAACACTGAAGCTTTCTTT.

The sample holds a few counts of this clonotype. The rearrangement joins TRBV20-1 to TRBJ2-2, with D tentatively TRBD2 (6 bases). The germline V gene has CDR1 DFQATT and CDR2 SNEGSKA (reference sequence). V lost 6 bases and J 0 bases, leaving 8 bases between the germline ends. This CDR3 region has 13 residues. The DNA of the CDR3 is TGCAGTGCATCGGGGGCGAACACCGGGGAGCTGTTTTTT. Its translation: CSASGANTGELFF.

The rearrangement links TRBV11-2 to TRBJ2-3; D might be TRBD2 (5 bases). Germline values: CDR1 SGHAT, CDR2 FQNNGV. The CDR3 is made up of 13 amino acids. Trimming shortened V by 5 bases and J by 5 bases, and 11 bases separated the two germline ends. CDR3 nucleotide sequence: TGTGCCAGCAGCCGGGAACCAAGAGATACGCAGTATTTT. It is translated as CASSREPRDTQYF.

This clonotype was seen a handful of times. J is TRBJ2-5 and V is TRBV20-1; possible D gene TRBD1, 5 bases. The CDR3 contains 13 residues. Germline CDR1 reads DFQATT; CDR2 reads SNEGSKA (reference sequence). V gave up 6 bases and J gave up 4 bases, with 15 bases separating them. CDR3 coding DNA: TGCAGTGCCACCGACAGTAACGTAGAGACCCAGTACTTC. Its protein is CSATDSNVETQYF.

The sample holds many counts of this clonotype. The chain employs TRBV3-1 and TRBJ2-5; D unclear. V was shortened by 0 bases and J by 8 bases, with 16 bases between the two germline ends. CDR1 and CDR2 from the germline V gene are LGHDT and YNNKEL (reference sequence). The CDR3 has 15 amino acids. The chain's CDR3 is CASSQDRSWPITQYF. DNA of the CDR3: TGTGCCAGCAGCCAAGACCGGTCTTGGCCCATCACCCAGTACTTC.

The gene calls are TRBV12-3 or TRBV12-4 and TRBJ1-2; a weak D match, TRBD1 (5 bases). V was trimmed by 7 bases and J by 2 bases, leaving 11 bases between them. The CDR3 length is 13 residues. CDR3 nucleotides: TGTGCCAGCAAAGGGGCCCGAAACTATGGCTACACCTTC. Protein sequence: CASKGARNYGYTF.

This chain uses TRBV12-3 or TRBV12-4 with TRBJ1-3; D unresolved. Trimming pared 5 bases from V and 6 bases from J, leaving 8 bases between. The CDR3 covers 12 residues. The CDR3 sequence is CASSQTLNTIYF. In DNA, the CDR3 is TGTGCCAGCAGTCAGACATTAAACACCATATATTTT.

The gene calls are TRBV9 and TRBJ2-3, with a tentative D call TRBD2 (5 bases). CDR3 size: 14 residues. Germline V gene sequence: CDR1 SGDLS, CDR2 YYNGEE. Trimming left V 2 bases short and J 0 bases short, with 7 bases between. As DNA, the CDR3 is TGTGCCAGCAGCGTTCAGCGGAGCACAGATACGCAGTATTTT. Its protein product is CASSVQRSTDTQYF.

This sequence joins TRBV5-1 and TRBJ2-2; D unresolved. The V and J ends lost 3 bases and 6 bases respectively, with 9 bases between them. The CDR3 covers 13 residues. The germline V gene has CDR1 SGHRS and CDR2 YFSETQ. CDR3 protein: CASSWDGAGELFF. The CDR3 region has the DNA TGCGCCAGCAGCTGGGATGGGGCCGGGGAGCTGTTTTTT. Together with reference TRBV5-1 and TRBJ2-2, the CDR3 gives the full variable domain: KAGVTQTPRYLIKTRGQQVTLSCSPISGHRSVSWYQQTPGQGLQFLFEYFSETQRNKGNFPGRFSGRQFSNSRSEMNVSTLELGDSALYLCASSWDGAGELFFGEGSRLTVL.

The V call is TRBV7-2, the J call TRBJ1-5; D unresolved. V dropped 4 bases and J dropped 0 bases, with 7 bases sitting between them. CDR1 is SGHTA, CDR2 FQGNSA, per germline. The CDR3 sequence is 14 residues long. The CDR3, as DNA: TGTGCCAGCAGCTCGTACCATAGCAATCAGCCCCAGCATTTT. Translated: CASSSYHSNQPQHF.

The V and J genes are TRBV6-2 or TRBV6-3 and TRBJ2-7, with no clear D. The CDR3 totals 12 residues. Per germline, CDR1 MNHEY and CDR2 SVGEGT. V was trimmed by 2 bases and J by 8 bases, leaving 10 bases between them. The CDR3: CASSYPPQKQYF. The CDR3 coding sequence is TGTGCCAGCAGTTACCCACCCCAAAAGCAGTACTTC.

The V and J genes are TRBV3-1 and TRBJ2-5; possible D gene TRBD2, 6 bases. This CDR3 has 16 residues. CDR1 LGHDT and CDR2 YNNKEL come from the germline V gene (reference sequence). V shed 2 bases and J shed 5 bases, with 18 bases lying between them. The CDR3 loop is CASSQSSTGERETQYF. The CDR3, as DNA: TGTGCCAGCAGCCAAAGCAGTACGGGAGAGAGGGAGACCCAGTACTTC.

This chain connects TRBV9 to TRBJ2-1; 9 positions agree with TRBD1. CDR1 is SGDLS, CDR2 YYNGEE, per germline. V was pared by 3 bases and J by 4 bases, with 2 bases of the junction left unmatched. CDR3 size: 14 residues. The CDR3 here is CASSAGQGYNEQFF. For the CDR3, the DNA is TGTGCCAGCAGCGCTGGACAGGGGTACAATGAGCAGTTCTTC.

This clonotype was observed a few times. Here the CDR3 reads CASSFWGASTDTQYF. The CDR3 nucleotides read TGCGCCAGCAGCTTCTGGGGGGCTAGCACAGATACGCAGTATTTT. The gene calls are TRBV5-1 and TRBJ2-3; the D gene could be TRBD1 or TRBD2 (6 bases each). In germline, CDR1 is SGHRS, CDR2 YFSETQ. V shed 2 bases and J shed 0 bases, with 10 bases lying between them. CDR3 size: 15 residues.

This clonotype was observed a few times. This chain connects TRBV5-6 to TRBJ2-1; no definite D call. Germline loops: CDR1 SGHDT, CDR2 YYEEEE. The CDR3 totals 16 residues. The V and J ends lost 2 bases and 2 bases respectively, with 14 bases between them. The CDR3 loop is CASSLPGVGTYNEQFF. The CDR3 region has the DNA TGTGCCAGCAGCTTACCCGGCGTAGGCACCTACAATGAGCAGTTCTTC.

This rearrangement joins TRBV12-3 or TRBV12-4 to TRBJ1-4; 7 bases match TRBD1. V lost 5 bases, J lost 5 bases, and 5 bases stayed unmatched. The CDR3 has 14 residues. CDR3 protein: CASSRDSSNEKLFF. The CDR3 DNA follows: TGTGCCAGCAGTAGGGACAGTTCCAATGAAAAACTGTTTTTT.

The chain couples TRBV7-9 to TRBJ1-1, with D possibly matching TRBD1 (5 bases). The CDR3 consists of 16 residues. Between the trimmed V and J ends, which lost 5 bases and 0 bases, there was a span of 16 bases. The germline V gene has CDR1 SEHNR and CDR2 FQNEAQ (reference sequence). CDR3 sequence (DNA): TGTGCCAGCAGCGCAGCGACAGATACCATGAACACTGAAGCTTTCTTT. The encoded protein is CASSAATDTMNTEAFF.

This clonotype has ten or more counts. V is TRBV21-1 and J is TRBJ2-1; TRBD2 was called by the table and not checked on the DNA. TRBV21-1 is annotated as a pseudogene. This CDR3 comprises 17 residues. The DNA of the CDR3 is TGTGCCAGCAGCTATAGGACTAGCGGGGCCTTAAACAATGAGCAGTTCTTC. Encoded protein: CASSYRTSGALNNEQFF.

J is TRBJ1-5 and V is TRBV19; D call uncertain. V was trimmed by 5 bases and J by 2 bases, leaving 13 bases between them. The CDR3 consists of 15 residues. Germline V gives CDR1 LNHDA, CDR2 SQIVND (reference sequence). The CDR3 sequence: CASSRGQFGNQPQHF. In DNA form, the CDR3 reads TGTGCCAGTAGTCGAGGGCAGTTTGGCAATCAGCCCCAGCATTTT.